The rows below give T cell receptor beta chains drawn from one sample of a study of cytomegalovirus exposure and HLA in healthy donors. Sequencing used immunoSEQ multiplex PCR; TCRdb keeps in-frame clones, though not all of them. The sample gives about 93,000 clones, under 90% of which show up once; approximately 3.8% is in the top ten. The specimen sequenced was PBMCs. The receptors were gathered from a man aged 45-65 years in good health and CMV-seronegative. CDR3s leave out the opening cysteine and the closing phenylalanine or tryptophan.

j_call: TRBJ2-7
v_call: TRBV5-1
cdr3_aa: ASSLTTSRTYEQY

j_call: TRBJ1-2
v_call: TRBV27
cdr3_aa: ASSFYGEGMRGYT

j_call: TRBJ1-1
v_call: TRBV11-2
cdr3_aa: ASSTDISTEAF

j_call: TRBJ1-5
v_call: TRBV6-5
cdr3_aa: ASRTGGKNQPQH

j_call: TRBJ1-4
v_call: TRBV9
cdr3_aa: ASSRTGTNEKLF

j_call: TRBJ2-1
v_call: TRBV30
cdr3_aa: AWSEGLAGYNEQF

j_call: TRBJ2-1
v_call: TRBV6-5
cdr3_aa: ASSYSGLAGYEQF

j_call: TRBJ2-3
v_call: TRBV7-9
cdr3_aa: ASSPAGVTDTQY

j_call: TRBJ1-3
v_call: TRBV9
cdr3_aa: ASRPDSSGNTIY

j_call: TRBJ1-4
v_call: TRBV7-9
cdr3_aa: ASSISGTGTEKLF

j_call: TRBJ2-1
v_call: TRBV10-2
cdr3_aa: ASSETTSDRYYNEQF

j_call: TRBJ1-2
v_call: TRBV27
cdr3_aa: ASSSPGGYYGYT

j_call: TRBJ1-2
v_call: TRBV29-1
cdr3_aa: SVREQGPNYGYT

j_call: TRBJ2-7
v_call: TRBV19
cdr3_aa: ASSIRVGRGWTEQY

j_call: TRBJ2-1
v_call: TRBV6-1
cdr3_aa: ASPGSGRGF

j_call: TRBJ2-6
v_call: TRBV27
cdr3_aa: ASSPGGLAGAGANVLT

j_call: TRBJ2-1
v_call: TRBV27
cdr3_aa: ASSPKSGSNEQF

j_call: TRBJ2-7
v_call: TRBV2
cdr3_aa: ASSEGGQGHYEQY

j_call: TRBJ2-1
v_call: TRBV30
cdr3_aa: AWRYAGAGGAYNEQF

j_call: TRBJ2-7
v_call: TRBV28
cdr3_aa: ASSFTGRYEQY

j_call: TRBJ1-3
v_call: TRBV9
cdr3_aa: ASSVTASSGNTIY

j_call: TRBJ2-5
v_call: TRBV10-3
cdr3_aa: AIRGAASEETQY

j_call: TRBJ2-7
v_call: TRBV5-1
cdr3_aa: ASSLAGAGVPYEQY

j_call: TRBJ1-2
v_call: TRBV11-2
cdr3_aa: ASSKTGYGYT

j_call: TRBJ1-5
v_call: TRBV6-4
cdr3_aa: ASRVPLTQDRENSNQPQH

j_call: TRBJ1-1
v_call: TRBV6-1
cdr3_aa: ASSEARTEAF

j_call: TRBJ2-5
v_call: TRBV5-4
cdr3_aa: ASSPQRGGREETQY

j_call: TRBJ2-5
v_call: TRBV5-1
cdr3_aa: ASSRSGQQETQY

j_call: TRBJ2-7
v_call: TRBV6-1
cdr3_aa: ASARGPEYEQY

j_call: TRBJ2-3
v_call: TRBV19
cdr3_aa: ASSRDREGTDTQY

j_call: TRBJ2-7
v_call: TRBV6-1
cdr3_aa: ASTETLAGGYYEQY

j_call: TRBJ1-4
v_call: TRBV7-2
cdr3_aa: ASSKGVREKLF

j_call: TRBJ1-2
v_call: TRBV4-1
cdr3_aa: ASSLYQGAGDYGYT

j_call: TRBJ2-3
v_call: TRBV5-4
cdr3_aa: ASSFPPGGRARADTQY

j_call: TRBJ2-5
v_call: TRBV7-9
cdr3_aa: ASSPGGTRETQY

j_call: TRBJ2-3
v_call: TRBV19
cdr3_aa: ASRPPPGTGPTDTQY

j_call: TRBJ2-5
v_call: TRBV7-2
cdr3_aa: ASSRRPGQGGETQY

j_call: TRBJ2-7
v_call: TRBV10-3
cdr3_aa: AISELHRDKRDYEQY

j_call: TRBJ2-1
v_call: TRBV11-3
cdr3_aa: ASSLNREGRNEQF

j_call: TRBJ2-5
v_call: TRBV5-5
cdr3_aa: ASSKGFQETQY

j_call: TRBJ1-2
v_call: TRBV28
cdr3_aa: ASSYRPGGYT

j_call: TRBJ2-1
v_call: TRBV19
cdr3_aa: ASSTGAGGGRSYNEQF

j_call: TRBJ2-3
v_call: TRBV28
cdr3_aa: ASSRAESTDTQY

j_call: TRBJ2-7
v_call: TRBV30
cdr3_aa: AWTSGSTSYEQY